These T cell receptor beta chains were read from a single sample in a study of blood T cell repertoires in COVID-19. TCRdb's table, derived via immunoSEQ multiplex PCR, lists solely in-frame clones and lacks some. There are fewer than 100,000 clones in the sample; 70% to 90% occur only once, and around a tenth lies in the top ten. Sample: peripheral blood. The receptors come from a man aged 50-59 years with COVID-19, enrolled during active disease. The CDR3 runs from the conserved cysteine through the conserved F or W. A D gene is named only where the DNA matches it firmly. Part of the rows lack a size; the others show once, few, many or a class for expanded clones.

CDR3aa,CDR3nt,abundance,d_gene,j_gene,v_gene
CASSQGGASMSDTQYF,TGTGCCAGCAGCCAAGGCGGGGCTTCCATGTCAGATACGCAGTATTTT,.,.,TRBJ2-3,TRBV3-1/TRBV3-2
CAWRPGGNSPLHF,TGTGCCTGGAGGCCAGGGGGAAATTCACCCCTCCACTTT,.,TRBD1,TRBJ1-6,TRBV30
CASSIQPSYTEAFF,TGCGCCAGCAGCATACAGCCGTCGTATACTGAAGCTTTCTTT,.,.,TRBJ1-1,TRBV10-2
CAWSSGQGNNEQYF,TGTGCCTGGAGCTCGGGACAGGGGAATAACGAGCAGTACTTC,.,TRBD1,TRBJ2-7,TRBV30
CAWSGESSGNTIYF,TGTGCCTGGAGTGGGGAGAGCTCTGGAAACACCATATATTTT,few,.,TRBJ1-3,TRBV30
CASSTQIKGEKIYGYTF,TGTGCCAGCAGCACTCAGATAAAGGGGGAGAAGATCTATGGCTACACCTTC,.,.,TRBJ1-2,TRBV28
CASSVGGGGPLHF,TGTGCCAGCAGCGTAGGGGGTGGAGGGCCCCTCCACTTT,.,.,TRBJ1-6,TRBV9
CASSRDRVQEAQHF,TGTGCCAGCAGCCGTGACAGGGTCCAAGAGGCCCAGCATTTT,.,TRBD1,TRBJ1-5,TRBV7-8
CASSPGGVRYGYTF,TGTGCCAGCAGCCCCGGCGGGGTGCGCTATGGCTACACCTTC,.,.,TRBJ1-2,TRBV6-2/TRBV6-3
CASSLDVSGTGSSPLHF,TGCGCCAGCAGCCTCGACGTTTCCGGGACAGGGAGTTCCCCCCTCCACTTT,.,TRBD1,TRBJ1-6,TRBV4-1
CASIARLAVSSGANVLTF,TGTGCCAGCATCGCCCGACTAGCGGTGAGCTCTGGGGCCAACGTCCTGACTTTC,.,TRBD2,TRBJ2-6,TRBV2
CAISESSSPNYGYTF,TGTGCCATCAGTGAGTCCAGTTCCCCTAACTATGGCTACACCTTC,.,.,TRBJ1-2,TRBV10-3
CASSANRGTQYF,TGTGCCAGCAGTGCGAACAGGGGTACGCAGTATTTT,.,TRBD1,TRBJ2-3,TRBV25-1
CATSAAQGSDEQYF,TGTGCCACCAGTGCTGCCCAGGGGAGTGACGAGCAGTACTTC,.,.,TRBJ2-7,TRBV24-1
CSVEGGYRGNGYTF,TGCAGCGTTGAAGGGGGGTACAGGGGAAATGGCTACACCTTC,.,TRBD1,TRBJ1-2,TRBV29-1
CASSVAGYTEAFF,TGTGCCAGCAGCGTCGCGGGGTACACTGAAGCTTTCTTT,.,.,TRBJ1-1,TRBV9
CASSEGLAGEGETQYF,TGTGCCAGCAGTGAAGGACTAGCGGGAGAGGGAGAGACCCAGTACTTC,.,TRBD2,TRBJ2-5,TRBV6-1
CASTRKGESSYEQYF,TGTGCCAGCACCCGGAAGGGGGAGAGCTCCTACGAGCAGTACTTC,.,.,TRBJ2-7,TRBV6-5
CASSLRGGHTDTQYF,TGCGCCAGCAGCTTGAGGGGCGGCCACACAGATACGCAGTATTTT,.,.,TRBJ2-3,TRBV5-1
CASSQRRVGAFF,TGTGCCAGCAGCCAAAGGAGAGTAGGAGCTTTCTTT,.,.,TRBJ1-1,TRBV3-1/TRBV3-2
CASSVVPRTENTEAFF,TGTGCCAGCAGCGTAGTTCCTAGGACAGAGAACACTGAAGCTTTCTTT,.,.,TRBJ1-1,TRBV9
CASSIDGRVRETQYF,TGTGCCAGTAGTATAGATGGCAGGGTGCGAGAGACCCAGTACTTC,.,.,TRBJ2-5,TRBV19
CASSVEGQNSGNTIYF,TGTGCCAGCAGTGTCGAGGGACAGAACTCTGGAAACACCATATATTTT,.,TRBD1,TRBJ1-3,TRBV6-1
CASSPRWRFNYGYTF,TGTGCCAGCAGCCCAAGATGGAGATTTAACTATGGCTACACCTTC,.,.,TRBJ1-2,TRBV28
CATSDRGGPETQYF,TGTGCCACCAGTGATAGGGGGGGGCCGGAGACCCAGTACTTC,.,.,TRBJ2-5,TRBV24-1
CASNIDRGYEQYF,TGTGCCAGCAATATCGACAGGGGCTACGAGCAGTACTTC,.,TRBD1,TRBJ2-7,TRBV2
CASSVGTGQGFWGPFF,TGTGCCAGCAGCGTCGGAACGGGACAGGGTTTTTGGGGGCCGTTCTTC,.,TRBD1,TRBJ2-1,TRBV9
CASSLVSGSTDTQYF,TGCGCCAGCAGCTTGGTTAGCGGGAGTACAGATACGCAGTATTTT,.,TRBD2,TRBJ2-3,TRBV5-1
CASSTGTGSYEQYF,TGTGCCAGCAGCACCGGGACAGGGAGCTACGAGCAGTACTTC,.,TRBD1,TRBJ2-7,TRBV6-6
CASSSNRGLMSETQYF,TGTGCCAGCAGTTCCAACAGGGGATTAATGTCAGAGACCCAGTACTTC,few,TRBD1,TRBJ2-5,TRBV28
CSGDGYTF,TGCAGCGGCGATGGCTACACCTTC,.,.,TRBJ1-2,TRBV29-1
CASASRRGTEAFF,TGCGCCAGCGCTAGCCGTCGGGGCACTGAAGCTTTCTTT,.,.,TRBJ1-1,TRBV5-1
CASSFPPSTDTQYF,TGTGCCAGCAGTTTCCCTCCTAGCACAGATACGCAGTATTTT,.,.,TRBJ2-3,TRBV28
CASSPIGQGGSYEQYF,TGTGCCAGCAGTCCGATCGGACAGGGGGGATCCTACGAGCAGTACTTC,.,TRBD1,TRBJ2-7,TRBV6-6
CASSPGTGGNQPQHF,TGCGCCAGCAGCCCCGGGACAGGCGGAAATCAGCCCCAGCATTTT,.,TRBD1,TRBJ1-5,TRBV5-1
CASSLNRYNEQFF,TGTGCCAGCAGTTTGAACCGGTACAATGAGCAGTTCTTC,.,.,TRBJ2-1,TRBV7-3
CASSLFEGPSINQPQHF,TGTGCCAGCAGCTTATTCGAGGGTCCCAGCATCAATCAGCCCCAGCATTTT,.,.,TRBJ1-5,TRBV5-6
CASRLSYEQYF,TGTGCCAGCCGTCTTTCCTACGAGCAGTACTTC,.,.,TRBJ2-7,TRBV5-8
CASSVNTGINEKLFF,TGTGCCAGCAGCGTTAATACAGGGATTAACGAAAAACTGTTTTTT,.,.,TRBJ1-4,TRBV9
CAWTSGHNSNQPQHF,TGTGCCTGGACTTCGGGACACAATAGCAATCAGCCCCAGCATTTT,.,.,TRBJ1-5,TRBV30
CATTQTGTSGSPGEQYF,TGTGCCACTACACAGACAGGGACTAGCGGTTCCCCTGGCGAGCAGTACTTC,.,TRBD2,TRBJ2-7,TRBV19
CASSFGVRSGYTF,TGTGCCAGCAGCTTTGGTGTCCGGTCGGGCTACACCTTC,.,.,TRBJ1-2,TRBV11-1
CASSLMPGGGNQPQHF,TGTGCCAGCAGTTTAATGCCCGGGGGGGGGAATCAGCCCCAGCATTTT,.,.,TRBJ1-5,TRBV28
CASSSHGMGEAFF,TGTGCCAGCAGCTCCCACGGGATGGGTGAAGCTTTCTTT,.,.,TRBJ1-1,TRBV6-2/TRBV6-3
CASSTLGQGSNEQFF,TGTGCCAGTAGTACATTGGGACAGGGTAGCAATGAGCAGTTCTTC,.,TRBD1,TRBJ2-1,TRBV19